The 18 T cell receptor beta chains presented below share a single source sample, sequenced in a study of blood T cell repertoires in COVID-19 (dated by TCRdb to between 2020 and 2021). The library was built by means of the immunoSEQ multiplex PCR assay. The table was pulled from immuneACCESS by TCRdb, which kept in-frame rearrangements only. Such tables lose some clones; where checked, under half of the loss comes from unresolved V genes, and the rest has no known cause. Recorded for this sample are roughly 360,000 clones; 87% of them occurred a single time. The biggest ten clones account for 1% to 1.5% of the sample. Sequencing was performed on PBMCs or T cells enriched from blood (not recorded which). These receptors came from a man aged 25 to 40 who had recovered from COVID-19.

The rearrangement joins TRBV24-1 to TRBJ2-3, with D possibly being TRBD1 (6 bases). With 5 bases removed from V and 0 bases from J, the gap between germline ends came to 11 bases. Germline assignment: CDR1 KGHDR and CDR2 SFDVKD. The CDR3 contains 15 residues. The CDR3 reads CATSGGPLSTDTQYF. As DNA, the CDR3 is TGTGCCACCAGTGGGGGGCCTTTAAGCACAGATACGCAGTATTTT.

The chain joins TRBV12-3 or TRBV12-4 to TRBJ1-1; D is unresolved. The CDR3 consists of 13 residues. Deletions cut 8 bases from V and 4 bases from J, with 14 bases between. CDR3 protein: CASSRRVSTEAFF. CDR3 bases: TGTGCCAGCTCCCGGAGGGTGAGCACTGAAGCTTTCTTT.

The chain has TRBV7-9 and TRBJ2-1; a possible D gene is TRBD2 (6 bases). Trimming pared 5 bases from V and 0 bases from J, leaving 14 bases between. The CDR3 consists of 16 residues. Per the germline V gene, CDR1 is SEHNR and CDR2 is FQNEAQ (reference sequence). The CDR3 bases are TGTGCCAGCAGCGAGACTCTAGCGAACTCCTACAATGAGCAGTTCTTC. Its protein is CASSETLANSYNEQFF.

The chain links TRBV11-3 to TRBJ2-5; a possible D gene is TRBD1 (6 bases). CDR1 and CDR2 (germline): SGHNT, YENEEA. Trimming shortened V by 5 bases and J by 7 bases, and 14 bases separated the two germline ends. The CDR3 contains 13 residues. CDR3 in DNA: TGTGCCAGCAGCCCCAGGGGCAGTGGGACCCAGTACTTC. Its translation is CASSPRGSGTQYF.

The CDR3 protein is CASSQEESKSEQYF. The CDR3, as DNA: TGCGCCAGCAGCCAAGAGGAGAGTAAATCCGAGCAGTACTTC. This chain links TRBV4-3 with TRBJ2-7; D is unclear. This CDR3 region has 14 residues. Germline loops: CDR1 LGHNA, CDR2 YSLEER. The V end lost 0 bases, the J end lost 6 bases, and 12 bases lay between the germline ends.

The chain employs TRBV2 and TRBJ2-3, with TRBD2 matching 7 bases. Trimming cost V 5 bases and J 4 bases; bases outside gene matches: 9. CDR1 SNHLY and CDR2 FYNNEI come from the germline V gene. This CDR3 is built from 15 residues. The CDR3 bases are TGTGCCAGCAGTACGAGCCCGGGGGGTGCAGATACGCAGTATTTT. Protein product: CASSTSPGGADTQYF.

This clone was detected only once. The genes are TRBV6-2 or TRBV6-3 and TRBJ2-3; D gene ambiguous. The V end lost 2 bases, the J end lost 8 bases, and 8 bases lay between the germline ends. CDR1 is MNHEY and CDR2 is SVGEGT in the germline V gene. This CDR3 has 12 residues. The CDR3, as DNA: TGTGCCAGCAGTTACCCAGTACGTACGCAGTATTTT. This translates into CASSYPVRTQYF.

V and J are TRBV3-1 (or the pseudogene TRBV3-2) and TRBJ1-2, with unresolved D. This CDR3 spans 13 amino acids. Trimming took 3 bases from V and 6 from J, leaving 11 bases between them. Germline CDR1 is LGHDT and CDR2 is YNNKEL (reference sequence). CDR3 nucleotide sequence: TGTGCCAGCAGCCAGGAGGGCAGAAATGGCTACACCTTC. Translating it yields CASSQEGRNGYTF.

This chain links TRBV29-1 with TRBJ1-2; perhaps TRBD1 as D (6 bases). The CDR3 length is 12 residues. Germline CDR1 and CDR2: SQVTM and ANQGSEA. V lost 4 bases and J lost 5, with 11 bases in between. The CDR3 spells CSVGTDRYGYTF. Here the CDR3 DNA reads TGCAGCGTTGGGACAGACCGATATGGCTACACCTTC.

V is TRBV11-2 and J is TRBJ1-1, with no clear D. The CDR3 sequence is 15 residues long. CDR1 is SGHAT, CDR2 FQNNGV, per germline. Trimming took 1 base from V and 0 from J, leaving 9 bases between them. This CDR3 is CASSLVGSLNTEAFF. In DNA, the CDR3 is TGTGCCAGCAGCTTAGTTGGCAGTCTGAACACTGAAGCTTTCTTT.

In this sample, this clone turned up once. This chain links TRBV29-1 with TRBJ1-2; 7 bases are a match to TRBD1. Germline values: CDR1 SQVTM, CDR2 ANQGSEA. Losses at the gene ends were 4 bases for V and 0 bases for J; bases not matched to a gene: 2. The CDR3 loop spans 13 amino acids. CDR3 nucleotides: TGCAGCGTTGGGACAGGTTCTAACTATGGCTACACCTTC. It translates to CSVGTGSNYGYTF.

This chain joins TRBV7-9 and TRBJ1-4; 7 bases map to TRBD1. After removal of 5 bases from V and 4 bases from J, the junction contained 7 bases not matched to a gene. Germline V CDR1 and CDR2: SEHNR, FQNEAQ (reference sequence). There are 15 residues in the CDR3. The CDR3 loop is CASSRGGQYNEKLFF. The CDR3 coding sequence is TGTGCCAGCAGCCGGGGGGGACAGTATAATGAAAAACTGTTTTTT.

This clone was observed a handful of times. The same CDR3 also results from other DNA sequences found in this sample. This rearrangement joins TRBV12-3 or TRBV12-4 to TRBJ1-1; weak D call: TRBD1 (5 bases). V was clipped by 3 bases and J by 1 base, with 6 bases between them. The CDR3 extends over 13 amino acids. The CDR3 here is CASSFGQNTEAFF. Written as DNA, the CDR3 is TGTGCCAGCAGTTTTGGACAGAACACTGAAGCTTTCTTT.

The chain has TRBV2 and TRBJ2-2; 7 nucleotides agree with TRBD1. J was trimmed by 4 bases and V by 8 bases; bases with no gene match: 4. This CDR3 has 13 amino acids. The germline gives CDR1 SNHLY, CDR2 FYNNEI. CDR3 nucleotides: TGTGCCAGCTTCAGGGGGAGCACCGGGGAGCTGTTTTTT. This codes for CASFRGSTGELFF.

V usage is TRBV9 and J usage is TRBJ2-7; possible D gene TRBD2, 7 bases. Between the trimmed V and J ends, which lost 0 bases and 6 bases, there was a span of 13 bases. This CDR3 region has 14 residues. Germline CDR1 SGDLS, CDR2 YYNGEE. In nucleotides, the CDR3 is TGTGCCAGCAGCGTAGGCGGGGGCGACTTCGAGCAGTACTTC. This codes for CASSVGGGDFEQYF.

The rearrangement uses TRBV5-1 and TRBJ1-1; D is ambiguous. Germline CDR1 and CDR2: SGHRS and YFSETQ. The CDR3 contains 16 residues. The V and J ends lost 3 bases and 2 bases respectively, with 17 bases between them. CDR3 sequence: CASSSFGEIHNTEAFF. CDR3 bases: TGCGCCAGCAGCTCTTTCGGAGAAATCCATAACACTGAAGCTTTCTTT.

V gene TRBV7-9 combines with J gene TRBJ2-1; 8 positions match TRBD2. Trimming at V came to 5 bases and at J to 2 bases, leaving 8 bases not matched to a gene. The CDR3 is 16 residues long. Germline values: CDR1 SEHNR, CDR2 FQNEAQ (reference sequence). CDR3 nucleotides: TGTGCCAGCAGCGAAACAGCGGGGGTAACCTACAATGAGCAGTTCTTC. As protein: CASSETAGVTYNEQFF.

This CDR3 is CASIPGDRVDQPQHF. The CDR3, as DNA: TGTGCCAGCATCCCCGGAGACAGGGTAGATCAGCCCCAGCATTTT. This chain uses TRBV21-1 with TRBJ1-5; no DNA check was done on the table's D call, TRBD1. TRBV21-1 constitutes a pseudogene. The CDR3 length is 15 residues.